The 18 T cell receptor beta chains reported below all come from one sample, sequenced in a study of blood T cell repertoires in COVID-19. Assay used: immunoSEQ multiplex PCR; TCRdb lists only in-frame clones, some missing. The sample has hundreds of thousands of clones, 82% seen once. The sequenced material came from PBMCs or T cells enriched from blood (not recorded which). Receptor source: a woman aged 55-69 years who had recovered from COVID-19.

V usage is TRBV6-2 or TRBV6-3 and J usage is TRBJ2-3; TRBD2 might be the D (5 bases). This CDR3 has 15 amino acids. Germline-derived CDR1 and CDR2 are MNHEY and SVGEGT. The V and J ends lost 6 bases and 1 base respectively, with 14 bases between them. As DNA, the CDR3 is TGTGCCAGCAGCCGTAGGCACGGGGGCACAGATACGCAGTATTTT. Translation: CASSRRHGGTDTQYF.

The V and J genes are TRBV3-1 (or the pseudogene TRBV3-2) and TRBJ2-6; 10 bases agree with TRBD2. This CDR3 has 21 residues. The V and J ends lost 0 bases and 0 bases, in that order; junction bases with no gene match: 11. Germline lookup yields CDR1 LGHDT and CDR2 YNNKEL (reference sequence). CDR3 sequence reads: CASSQDDLRLAGVSGANVLTF. DNA of the CDR3: TGTGCCAGCAGCCAAGACGATTTAAGACTAGCGGGTGTCTCTGGGGCCAACGTCCTGACTTTC.

As concerns this clone: The identical CDR3 is also encoded by other nucleotide sequences in the sample. The chain has TRBV6-5 and TRBJ1-2; a possible D gene is TRBD1 (6 bases). The germline V and J ends were trimmed by 0 bases and 1 base, with 12 bases remaining between them. CDR3 size: 16 residues. Per germline, CDR1 MNHEY and CDR2 SVGAGI. The DNA for the CDR3 is TGTGCCAGCAGTTACTCAACAGGGCACCTTAACTATGGCTACACCTTC. It specifies CASSYSTGHLNYGYTF.

The V and J genes are TRBV9 and TRBJ1-6; perhaps TRBD1 as D (6 bases). The germline CDR1 and CDR2 sequences are SGDLS and YYNGEE. V lost 0 bases and J lost 8, with 9 bases in between. This CDR3 comprises 14 residues. DNA of the CDR3: TGTGCCAGCAGCGTAGGACAGGACTATTCACCCCTCCACTTT. It specifies CASSVGQDYSPLHF.

The genes are TRBV10-3 and TRBJ2-7, with a tentative D call TRBD1 (5 bases). CDR3 length equals 15 residues. Germline-derived CDR1 and CDR2 are ENHRY and SYGVKD. V was shortened by 11 bases and J by 0 bases, with 20 bases between the two germline ends. The CDR3: CAVKPQDASSYEQYF. CDR3 bases: TGTGCCGTAAAACCACAGGACGCCAGCTCCTACGAGCAGTACTTC.

The V and J genes are TRBV29-1 and TRBJ1-2; 9 bases are shared with TRBD1. The CDR3 contains 16 residues. Germline V gene sequence: CDR1 SQVTM, CDR2 ANQGSEA. V lost 8 bases, J lost 0 bases, and 13 bases stayed unmatched. CDR3 coding DNA: TGCAGCATTCGGGGAGGGGGACAGGGAACTAACTATGGCTACACCTTC. It yields the protein CSIRGGGQGTNYGYTF. Looking up the rest from reference TRBV29-1 and TRBJ1-2 gives the full variable domain: SAVISQKPSRDICQRGTSLTIQCQVDSQVTMMFWYRQQPGQSLTLIATANQGSEATYESGFVIDKFPISRPNLTFSTLTVSNMSPEDSSIYLCSIRGGGQGTNYGYTFGSGTRLTVV.

This CDR3 is CASRTYSGGSYNEQFF. The DNA of the CDR3 is TGTGCCAGCAGAACCTACTCAGGGGGCTCCTACAATGAGCAGTTCTTC. The V and J genes are TRBV28 and TRBJ2-1, with 7 positions matching TRBD1. V lost 6 bases and J lost 0; bases outside the gene matches: 8. Germline CDR1 MDHEN, CDR2 SYDVKM. The CDR3 is made up of 16 amino acids.

This clone was seen once. The V and J genes are TRBV3-1 (or the pseudogene TRBV3-2) and TRBJ1-2; D is undetermined. The CDR3 covers 16 residues. V was clipped by 0 bases and J by 0 bases, with 11 bases between them. The V gene's germline CDR1 is LGHDT and CDR2 YNNKEL (reference sequence). The CDR3 reads CASSQESSLPNYGYTF. CDR3 bases: TGTGCCAGCAGCCAAGAATCGAGTCTACCTAACTATGGCTACACCTTC.

V gene TRBV18 combines with J gene TRBJ2-7, with 10 nucleotides matching TRBD1. Germline loops: CDR1 KGHSH, CDR2 LQKENI. Trimming at V came to 7 bases and at J to 6 bases, leaving 6 bases not matched to a gene. The CDR3 loop spans 13 amino acids. CDR3 sequence reads: CASCRDRGAEQYF. The CDR3 region has the DNA TGTGCCAGCTGCCGGGACAGGGGCGCCGAGCAGTACTTC.

The chain links TRBV4-3 to TRBJ1-4; 7 bases agree with TRBD1. V shed 4 bases and J 8 bases; nucleotides not matched to a gene: 10. This CDR3 contains 15 residues. CDR1 and CDR2 from the germline V gene are LGHNA and YSLEER. The CDR3 region is CASSPREGAREKLFF. The CDR3 DNA is TGCGCCAGCAGCCCCCGAGAGGGGGCTAGGGAAAAACTGTTTTTT.

The gene calls are TRBV10-3 and TRBJ1-3, with D perhaps TRBD1 (6 bases). The germline V gene encodes CDR1 ENHRY and CDR2 SYGVKD. The length of the CDR3 is 16 residues. V lost 4 bases, J lost 0 bases, and 13 bases lay in between. The CDR3 DNA follows: TGTGCCATCAGTGGGGGGACACCGAGCTCTGGAAACACCATATATTTT. Translation gives CAISGGTPSSGNTIYF.

This chain links TRBV15 with TRBJ2-5; D remains unclear. The V and J ends lost 0 bases and 4 bases respectively, with 6 bases between them. The length of the CDR3 is 13 residues. CDR1 LNHNV and CDR2 YYDKDF come from the germline V gene (reference sequence). The CDR3 region is CATSRDSGETQYF. DNA of the CDR3: TGTGCCACCAGCAGAGATAGTGGAGAGACCCAGTACTTC.

J is TRBJ1-1 and V is TRBV19; a possible D gene is TRBD1 (5 bases). Germline V lookup: CDR1 LNHDA, CDR2 SQIVND (reference sequence). This CDR3 is built from 13 residues. V lost 6 bases and J 5 bases, leaving 13 bases between the germline ends. CDR3 DNA sequence: TGTGCCAGTAGCATGGGGAAGGGGACTGAAGCTTTCTTT. It codes for CASSMGKGTEAFF.

This clone was recorded once. This chain joins TRBV6-5 and TRBJ1-2, with 7 bases fitting TRBD1. The CDR3 has 13 residues. V was clipped by 7 bases and J by 3 bases; unmatched bases: 5. Germline CDR1 is MNHEY and CDR2 is SVGAGI. In nucleotides, the CDR3 is TGTGCCAGCAATACCGGGACAGACTATGGCTACACCTTC. Residues: CASNTGTDYGYTF.

The rearrangement uses TRBV5-4 and TRBJ2-1; 12 bases are shared with TRBD2. After removal of 3 bases from V and 7 bases from J, the junction contained 2 bases not matched to a gene. CDR1 SGHNT and CDR2 YYREEE come from the germline V gene (reference sequence). CDR3 length: 14 residues. CDR3 in DNA: TGTGCCAGCAGCTCCGGACTAGCGGGGAATGAGCAGTTCTTC. This encodes CASSSGLAGNEQFF.

This clone was recorded once. This chain uses TRBV12-3 or TRBV12-4 with TRBJ1-2; 8 bases are shared with TRBD1. After removal of 6 bases from V and 4 bases from J, the junction contained 4 bases not matched to a gene. The CDR3 is made up of 13 amino acids. The CDR3 nucleotides read TGTGCCAGCAGAGACAGGGGAATCTATGGCTACACCTTC. Protein sequence: CASRDRGIYGYTF.

The rearrangement joins TRBV6-2 or TRBV6-3 to TRBJ2-2; TRBD1 aligns across 10 bases. The germline CDR1 and CDR2 sequences are MNHEY and SVGEGT. Trimming at V came to 5 bases and at J to 7 bases, leaving 4 bases not matched to a gene. This CDR3 has 14 amino acids. In DNA form, the CDR3 reads TGTGCCAGCAGTCCGGGACAGGGGCACGGGGAGCTGTTTTTT. Encoded protein: CASSPGQGHGELFF.

In its sample, this clone was seen a few times. The genes are TRBV3-1 (or the pseudogene TRBV3-2) and TRBJ2-7, with a possible D match to TRBD2 (6 bases). The CDR3 has 15 amino acids. The germline CDR1 and CDR2 sequences are LGHDT and YNNKEL (reference sequence). V dropped 2 bases and J dropped 5 bases, with 16 bases sitting between them. CDR3 DNA sequence: TGTGCCAGCAGCCAACTTCGGGCGGGAAGGAACGAGCAGTACTTC. As protein: CASSQLRAGRNEQYF.